The 4 T cell receptor beta chains below all came from one sample that was sequenced in a study of T cell responses to AZD1222 COVID-19 vaccine. TCRdb's table, derived via immunoSEQ multiplex PCR, lists solely in-frame clones and lacks some. The data hold 140,000 to 150,000 clones, with roughly 89% observed a single time. Source: peripheral blood, taken on day 0 of AZD1222 vaccination. The receptor source for this set is an adult in good health.

The chain joins TRBV5-1 to TRBJ2-1, with 12 bases matching TRBD2. V trimming: 2 bases; J trimming: 7 bases; junction bases outside the gene matches: 10. The CDR3 has 17 residues. Germline V gene data show CDR1 as SGHRS and CDR2 as YFSETQ. CDR3 sequence: CASSFSEGLAGGNEQFF. In DNA form, the CDR3 reads TGCGCCAGCAGCTTTTCCGAGGGGCTAGCGGGAGGGAATGAGCAGTTCTTC.

V gene TRBV7-9 combines with J gene TRBJ2-1, with a tentative D call TRBD2 (6 bases). The CDR3 contains 12 residues. Germline lookup yields CDR1 SEHNR and CDR2 FQNEAQ (reference sequence). V gave up 5 bases and J gave up 10 bases, with 12 bases separating them. CDR3 residues: CASSPGSGEQFF. CDR3 coding DNA: TGTGCCAGCAGCCCCGGGAGCGGAGAGCAGTTCTTC. Full variable domain (remainder filled in from reference TRBV7-9 and TRBJ2-1): DTGVSQNPRHKITKRGQNVTFRCDPISEHNRLYWYRQTLGQGPEFLTYFQNEAQLEKSRLLSDRFSAERPKGSFSTLEIQRTEQGDSAMYLCASSPGSGEQFFGPGTRLTVL.

This clone is a singleton in its sample. The CDR3 DNA is TGTGCCACGAGGACTAGCGGGAGGAGGGTGTCAGAGACCCAGTACTTC. It is translated as CATRTSGRRVSETQYF. J is TRBJ2-5 and V is TRBV11-2, with 14 positions matching TRBD2. The CDR3 covers 16 residues. J gave up 4 bases and V 10 bases, and 11 bases lay outside the gene matches. CDR1 and CDR2 from the germline V gene are SGHAT and FQNNGV.

The chain joins TRBV27 to TRBJ1-5; 8 bases are shared with TRBD1. The germline CDR1 and CDR2 sequences are MNHEY and SMNVEV (reference sequence). This CDR3 has 16 amino acids. Trimming at V came to 6 bases and at J to 0 bases, leaving 7 bases not matched to a gene. The chain's CDR3 is CASSPSTGDSNQPQHF. CDR3 DNA: TGTGCCAGCAGCCCCTCGACAGGGGATAGCAATCAGCCCCAGCATTTT.